These 5 T cell receptor beta chains originate from one sample sequenced in a study of beta chain bispecific antibodies for T cell cancers. Study-wide results and caveats: Normal T cells contributed less of the targeted TRBV signal than the leukemia cells did.

Antigens of these TCRs are unknown. Either OKT3 anti-CD3 antibody or CD3/CD28 beads expanded T cells from blood mononuclear cells over roughly three days. TCRdb re-called the 5' RACE reads through MiXCR, storing one row per CDR3 protein. The sample lists 9,000 or so distinct CDR3 sequences; around 2.3% were seen once. The starting material was T cells from a healthy donor cultured with Jurkat leukemia cells, obtained from a culture containing an anti-CD19 bispecific antibody. All receptors come from a human donor in good health. Some clones in this sample may be carry-over from other donors' samples.

This clonotype was seen ten or more times. This chain links TRBV10-3 with TRBJ2-7; 11 bases are a match to TRBD2. The CDR3 contains 18 residues. V lost 2 bases, J lost 7 bases, and 16 bases stayed unmatched. From germline, CDR1 is ENHRY and CDR2 SYGVKD. The DNA of the CDR3 is TGTGCCATCAGTGAGCTACTAGCGGGGGCCACTCCCCGGGGAGAGCAGTACTTC. Encoded protein: CAISELLAGATPRGEQYF.

There are many counts of this clonotype. V gene TRBV28 combines with J gene TRBJ2-5; the D gene is possibly TRBD2 (6 bases). The germline gives CDR1 MDHEN, CDR2 SYDVKM. The CDR3 spans 16 residues. V lost 3 bases to trimming and J lost 4 bases, with 18 bases between them. The CDR3 spells CASSFFITGGIETQYF. Written as DNA, the CDR3 is TGTGCCAGCAGTTTCTTTATTACCGGGGGAATAGAGACCCAGTACTTC.

This clonotype was observed many times. The chain couples TRBV5-6 to TRBJ2-7; maybe TRBD1 (6 bases). Germline CDR1 and CDR2: SGHDT and YYEEEE. Trimming shortened V by 3 bases and J by 7 bases, and 11 bases separated the two germline ends. The CDR3 covers 12 residues. As DNA, the CDR3 is TGTGCCAGCAGCTCCTCCGGGACAGAGCAGTACTTC. Its translation: CASSSSGTEQYF.

This clonotype has a count of ten or more. This chain connects TRBV27 to TRBJ1-5; D is uncertain. V was shortened by 1 base and J by 4 bases, with 11 bases between the two germline ends. The CDR3 is made up of 15 amino acids. Per the germline V gene, CDR1 is MNHEY and CDR2 is SMNVEV (reference sequence). The CDR3, as DNA: TGTGCCAGCAGTTTATTTGTTGGGGAAAATCAGCCCCAGCATTTT. Translating it yields CASSLFVGENQPQHF.

This clonotype is categorized as medium-sized. This CDR3 reads CASSLMGTGELFF. In DNA, the CDR3 is TGTGCCAGCTCACTCATGGGCACCGGGGAGCTGTTTTTT. The chain joins TRBV18 to TRBJ2-2; no clear D gene. CDR3 length: 13 residues. Germline CDR1 is KGHSH and CDR2 is LQKENI. V dropped 4 bases and J dropped 4 bases, with 7 bases sitting between them. Supplemented by reference TRBV18 and TRBJ2-2, the full variable domain reads NAGVMQNPRHLVRRRGQEARLRCSPMKGHSHVYWYRQLPEEGLKFMVYLQKENIIDESGMPKERFSAEFPKEGPSILRIQQVVRGDSAAYFCASSLMGTGELFFGEGSRLTVL.